A selection of T cell receptor beta chains follows, all from one sample in a study of T-cell reconstitution after alpha-beta-depleted transplantation in children. Via MiXCR, TCRdb re-called the PCR reads, giving one row per CDR3 protein. In the table there are around 580,000 distinct CDR3 sequences, around 23% of which are singletons. The sequenced sample was PBMCs, mostly from graft donor cells, obtained 360 days after TCRalphabeta/CD19-depleted stem cell transplant. The receptor set was obtained from a boy younger than two who had a stem cell transplant for acute myeloid leukemia, so the T cells may come from the graft donor. Both conserved end residues are part of each CDR3. A D gene is named only where the DNA matches it firmly. Clone size appears in some rows only: once, few, many, or a class for an expanded clone.

size	V	D	J	DNA	CDR3
.	TRBV7-2	TRBD2	TRBJ2-3	TGTGCCAGCAGCTCCGCGGGACTAGCGGGCCGCACAGATACGCAGTATTTT	CASSSAGLAGRTDTQYF
many	TRBV12-3/TRBV12-4	TRBD2	TRBJ2-5	TGTGCCAGCAGTCCTCCCGGGACTAGACAAGAGACCCAGTACTTC	CASSPPGTRQETQYF
once	TRBV5-1	.	TRBJ2-5	TGCGCCAGCACGGCAGACCAAGAGACCCAGTACTTC	CASTADQETQYF
.	TRBV5-1	.	TRBJ2-2	TGCGCCAGCAGCTACTCGGGGTCAGGGGAGCTGTTTTTT	CASSYSGSGELFF
few	TRBV15	.	TRBJ2-1	TGTGCCACCAGACGAGAAGCGGGCTACAATGAGCAGTTCTTC	CATRREAGYNEQFF
.	TRBV20-1	.	TRBJ1-1	TGCAGTGCTAGAGACAGGGGTTGGGTGTCGGACACTGAAGCTTTCTTT	CSARDRGWVSDTEAFF
.	TRBV12-3/TRBV12-4	TRBD2	TRBJ2-1	TGTGCCAGCAGCCCCCCGGGAGCGGGGGCCTACAATGAGCAGTTCTTC	CASSPPGAGAYNEQFF
.	TRBV7-2	TRBD1	TRBJ1-2	TGTGCCAGCAGCTTGAGGACAGGGATCGACTATGGCTACACCTTC	CASSLRTGIDYGYTF
many	TRBV10-3	TRBD2	TRBJ2-1	TGTGCCATCAGTGAACTAGCGGGTTACAATGAGCAGTTCTTC	CAISELAGYNEQFF
.	TRBV20-1	.	TRBJ2-7	TGCAGTGCTGGATTCGCTTATAACGAGCAGTACTTC	CSAGFAYNEQYF
.	TRBV11-2	.	TRBJ1-1	TGTGCCAGCAGCTCAGCCAGGAGAAGGTACTCGACTGAAGCTTTCTTT	CASSSARRRYSTEAFF
.	TRBV21-1	.	TRBJ2-3	TGTGCCACCGCAGAGGGAGGCGGGACTAGCTTAAGCACAGATACGCAGTATTTT	CATAEGGGTSLSTDTQYF
.	TRBV20-1	TRBD1	TRBJ2-7	TGCAGTGCTAGGGGACAGGGCAGAACCTACGAGCAGTACTTC	CSARGQGRTYEQYF
.	TRBV7-2	.	TRBJ1-4	TGTGCCAGCAGCCCCGAAGGGGGAGAAAAACTGTTTTTT	CASSPEGGEKLFF
.	TRBV4-1	.	TRBJ2-3	TGCGCCAGCAGCCAAGATTACCGACAGGGCACAGATACGCAGTATTTT	CASSQDYRQGTDTQYF